The next 27 T cell receptor beta chains were all read from a single sample in a study of shared clonotypes between healthy human individuals. Method: immunoSEQ multiplex PCR; TCRdb's copy keeps in-frame clones and lacks some. The data hold some 2,500,000 clones, with roughly 90% observed a single time. Sequences were obtained from naive CD4+ T cells from PBMCs. Indicated subset: CD45RA+ positively selected. Receptors were obtained from a man between 18 and 29 years old in good health. Some clones in this sample may be carry-over from other donors' samples.

The chain joins TRBV4-1 to TRBJ2-3, with D possibly being TRBD1 (6 bases). The germline V gene has CDR1 MGHRA and CDR2 YSYEKL. Trimming pared 4 bases from V and 3 bases from J, leaving 26 bases between. CDR3 length equals 19 residues. DNA of the CDR3: TGCGCCAGCAGCCCGACGGAACAGGGCCCCCGCAGCTTTACAGATACGCAGTATTTT. As protein: CASSPTEQGPRSFTDTQYF.

J is TRBJ2-5 and V is TRBV19; perhaps TRBD1 as D (6 bases). Trimming cost V 2 bases and J 4 bases, with 14 bases left between them. Germline loops: CDR1 LNHDA, CDR2 SQIVND (reference sequence). This CDR3 is built from 15 residues. CDR3 sequence: CASSIPGVGLETQYF. The DNA of the CDR3 is TGTGCCAGTAGTATACCAGGGGTCGGGTTAGAGACCCAGTACTTC.

The chain joins TRBV5-6 to TRBJ1-2; perhaps TRBD1 as D (5 bases). This CDR3 spans 16 amino acids. V was shortened by 0 bases and J by 1 base, with 13 bases between the two germline ends. Germline V gene data show CDR1 as SGHDT and CDR2 as YYEEEE. CDR3 loop: CASSLVGRTSNYGYTF. CDR3 DNA: TGTGCCAGCAGCTTGGTGGGGAGGACAAGTAACTATGGCTACACCTTC.

This clone was seen once. J is TRBJ1-2 and V is TRBV7-9; D is possibly TRBD1 (5 bases). Germline-derived CDR1 and CDR2 are SEHNR and FQNEAQ (reference sequence). V was trimmed by 0 bases and J by 4 bases, leaving 12 bases between them. The CDR3 consists of 15 residues. CDR3 region: CASSLAGPTPYGYTF. DNA of the CDR3: TGTGCCAGCAGCTTAGCGGGACCGACCCCCTATGGCTACACCTTC.

The chain couples TRBV19 to TRBJ2-2, with a possible D match to TRBD2 (6 bases). The CDR3 has 16 residues. Trimming left V 7 bases short and J 1 base short, with 16 bases between. CDR1 is LNHDA and CDR2 is SQIVND in the germline V gene (reference sequence). CDR3 region: CASTTLSGVNTGELFF. In DNA form, the CDR3 reads TGTGCCAGTACCACCCTTTCGGGGGTGAACACCGGGGAGCTGTTTTTT. Variable domain in full (rest from reference TRBV19 and TRBJ2-2): DGGITQSPKYLFRKEGQNVTLSCEQNLNHDAMYWYRQDPGQGLRLIYYSQIVNDFQKGDIAEGYSVSREKKESFPLTVTSAQKNPTAFYLCASTTLSGVNTGELFFGEGSRLTVL.

The rearrangement joins TRBV6-5 to TRBJ2-7, with 11 bases lining up with TRBD2. The germline CDR1 and CDR2 sequences are MNHEY and SVGAGI. V lost 4 bases to trimming and J lost 2 bases; unmatched junction nucleotides: 1. This CDR3 is 14 amino acids long. This CDR3 reads CASSLTSGTYEQYF. CDR3 nucleotides: TGTGCCAGCAGTTTGACTAGCGGGACCTACGAGCAGTACTTC.

For this clone: Other DNA sequences within the sample encode an identical CDR3. The chain combines TRBV6-1 with TRBJ1-2, with no clear D. The germline V gene has CDR1 MNHNS and CDR2 SASEGT. The CDR3 has 13 residues. V was clipped by 0 bases and J by 4 bases, with 6 bases between them. CDR3 residues: CASSEAGSYGYTF. CDR3 bases: TGTGCCAGCAGTGAAGCGGGCTCCTATGGCTACACCTTC.

This clone came up once. The rearrangement joins TRBV18 to TRBJ1-4, with D unclear. Trimming removed 3 bases from V and 8 bases from J, with 13 bases in between. CDR3 length: 14 residues. Germline CDR1 reads KGHSH; CDR2 reads LQKENI. The CDR3 bases are TGTGCCAGCTCACCCCTCTATTTCCGGGAAAAACTGTTTTTT. Translated, it gives CASSPLYFREKLFF.

The chain recombines TRBV21-1 with TRBJ2-7. TRBV21-1 is a pseudogene segment. The CDR3 loop spans 13 amino acids. The CDR3 loop reads CASSNVGHYEQYF. For the CDR3, the DNA is TGTGCCAGCAGCAACGTGGGTCATTACGAGCAGTACTTC.

The CDR3 spells CASSPSGGPNQPQHF. The DNA for the CDR3 is TGTGCCAGCAGCCCATCAGGGGGCCCCAATCAGCCCCAGCATTTT. V gene TRBV7-2 combines with J gene TRBJ1-5, with TRBD1 matching 8 bases. The CDR3 loop spans 15 amino acids. Germline CDR1 SGHTA, CDR2 FQGNSA. The trim removed 5 bases at V and 3 bases at J, leaving 6 bases unmatched.

This clone was detected only a few times. The chain is built from TRBV2 and TRBJ1-5; D unresolved. From germline, CDR1 is SNHLY and CDR2 FYNNEI. Trimming took off 5 bases at V and 0 bases at J, with 14 bases between the two ends. The CDR3 spans 16 residues. The CDR3 DNA sequence: TGTGCCAGCAGTCTCCGGTGGGGATTTAGCAATCAGCCCCAGCATTTT. Translated: CASSLRWGFSNQPQHF.

CDR3 DNA sequence: TGTGCCGGCGGTACAAATTCGGGGCAAGAGACCCAGTACTTC. Protein: CAGGTNSGQETQYF. This chain joins TRBV28 and TRBJ2-5, with D maybe TRBD2 (5 bases). CDR3 length: 14 residues. CDR1 and CDR2 from the germline V gene are MDHEN and SYDVKM. The ends were cut back, 11 bases at V and 2 bases at J, with 18 bases in the middle.

This clone came up once. Other nucleotide sequences from this sample produce the same CDR3. The chain carries TRBV7-2 and TRBJ1-1; 7 nucleotides line up with TRBD1. The junction had 5 bases not matched to a gene; V was cut back by 5 bases and J by 2 bases. The germline CDR1 and CDR2 sequences are SGHTA and FQGNSA. CDR3 length: 14 amino acids. CDR3 sequence (DNA): TGTGCCAGCAGCCCCGGGACAGCTAACACTGAAGCTTTCTTT. Its protein is CASSPGTANTEAFF.

This clone has just one count. The V and J genes are TRBV27 and TRBJ2-2; TRBD2 matches at 7 bases. Germline V gene sequence: CDR1 MNHEY, CDR2 SMNVEV (reference sequence). This CDR3 comprises 13 residues. V was pared by 6 bases and J by 6 bases, with 4 bases of the junction left unmatched. CDR3 nucleotide sequence: TGTGCCAGCAGCTTTCGGGGGGCCGGGGAGCTGTTTTTT. Protein: CASSFRGAGELFF.

The rearrangement links TRBV5-4 to TRBJ1-2; 9 nucleotides line up with TRBD1. This CDR3 comprises 14 residues. The J segment lost 1 base and the V segment lost 4 bases, leaving 2 bases of the junction unmatched. CDR1 and CDR2 from the germline V gene are SGHNT and YYREEE (reference sequence). The CDR3 reads CASSEDRGNYGYTF. The DNA for the CDR3 is TGTGCCAGCAGCGAGGACAGGGGTAACTATGGCTACACCTTC.

This rearrangement joins TRBV9 to TRBJ2-3, with TRBD2 matching over 7 bases. This CDR3 comprises 15 residues. The germline V gene encodes CDR1 SGDLS and CDR2 YYNGEE. J was trimmed by 0 bases and V by 5 bases; bases with no gene match: 6. DNA of the CDR3: TGTGCCAGCAGGTCTAGCGGTACTAGCACAGATACGCAGTATTTT. Translation gives CASRSSGTSTDTQYF.

This clone was recorded once. The rearrangement links TRBV19 to TRBJ1-5, with 9 bases aligning to TRBD1. In germline, CDR1 is LNHDA, CDR2 SQIVND (reference sequence). The CDR3 loop spans 17 amino acids. The ends lost 3 bases at V and 1 base at J; junction bases unmatched: 7. CDR3 bases: TGTGCCAGTAGTATCCCACCCGGGACAGGGAGCAATCAGCCCCAGCATTTT. It codes for CASSIPPGTGSNQPQHF.

This chain joins TRBV5-6 and TRBJ2-5; the D call may be TRBD1 or TRBD2 (5 bases each). Between the trimmed V and J ends, which lost 1 base and 3 bases, there was a span of 13 bases. Germline CDR1 reads SGHDT; CDR2 reads YYEEEE. This CDR3 has 15 amino acids. The CDR3 coding sequence is TGTGCCAGCAGCTTGACCGGGGACCCTGAAGAGACCCAGTACTTC. Residues: CASSLTGDPEETQYF.

The chain employs TRBV10-3 and TRBJ2-2, with D possibly being TRBD2 (8 bases). With 3 bases removed from V and 6 bases from J, the gap between germline ends came to 26 bases. In germline, CDR1 is ENHRY, CDR2 SYGVKD. CDR3 length equals 19 residues. Written as DNA, the CDR3 is TGTGCCATCAGTGATAGGGCTAGCGGGCCACGGCAGGGGGCCGGGGAGCTGTTTTTT. This sequence encodes CAISDRASGPRQGAGELFF.

The chain recombines TRBV10-3 with TRBJ2-3; maybe TRBD2 (5 bases). The V and J ends lost 3 bases and 2 bases respectively, with 6 bases between them. This CDR3 is built from 13 residues. The germline V gene has CDR1 ENHRY and CDR2 SYGVKD. The CDR3, as DNA: TGTGCCATCAGTGACGGGGTCACAGATACGCAGTATTTT. Encoded protein: CAISDGVTDTQYF.

The chain is built from TRBV6-4 and TRBJ2-3; 11 bases are a match to TRBD1. The CDR3 contains 15 residues. Germline CDR1 and CDR2: MRHNA and SNTAGT. After removal of 3 bases from V and 4 bases from J, the junction contained 3 bases not matched to a gene. As DNA, the CDR3 is TGTGCCAGCAGTGATCGGACAGGGGGCGCAGATACGCAGTATTTT. This sequence encodes CASSDRTGGADTQYF.

The chain uses TRBV7-9 and TRBJ1-2; 10 nucleotides agree with TRBD1. The V gene's germline CDR1 is SEHNR and CDR2 FQNEAQ (reference sequence). This CDR3 has 13 amino acids. V dropped 3 bases and J dropped 8; count of bases not matched to a gene: 3. The CDR3 nucleotides are TGTGCCAGCAGCTTCGACAGGGGGCAAGGCTACACCTTC. This gives the protein CASSFDRGQGYTF.

This chain uses TRBV14 with TRBJ1-2, with TRBD1 identical over 9 bases. With V trimmed by 2 bases and J by 3 bases, 10 bases remained unmatched. CDR1 and CDR2 (germline): SGHDN, FVKESK. There are 17 residues in the CDR3. The CDR3 is CASSQRGPGDRDYGYTF. CDR3 DNA: TGTGCCAGCAGCCAAAGGGGCCCCGGGGACAGGGACTATGGCTACACCTTC. Full variable domain (rest looked up from reference TRBV14 and TRBJ1-2): EAGVTQFPSHSVIEKGQTVTLRCDPISGHDNLYWYRRVMGKEIKFLLHFVKESKQDESGMPNNRFLAERTGGTYSTLKVQPAELEDSGVYFCASSQRGPGDRDYGYTFGSGTRLTVV.

In DNA, the CDR3 is TGTGCCAGTAGGTCCGGACAGACAGATACGCAGTATTTT. As protein: CASRSGQTDTQYF. The V and J genes are TRBV19 and TRBJ2-3, with D possibly matching TRBD1 (6 bases). Trimming pared 6 bases from V and 3 bases from J, leaving 10 bases between. CDR1 and CDR2 from the germline V gene are LNHDA and SQIVND (reference sequence). This CDR3 contains 13 residues.

Comment on this clone: Other nucleotide sequences from this sample produce the same CDR3. The genes are TRBV5-1 and TRBJ2-3; no clear D gene. Trimming pared 1 base from V and 3 bases from J, leaving 9 bases between. The germline CDR1 and CDR2 sequences are SGHRS and YFSETQ. The CDR3 covers 14 residues. The CDR3 loop is CASSLTSRTDTQYF. The CDR3, as DNA: TGCGCCAGCAGCTTGACCTCTCGTACAGATACGCAGTATTTT.

The V gene is TRBV11-2, the J gene TRBJ2-1, with unresolved D. This CDR3 spans 14 amino acids. V lost 3 bases, J lost 5 bases, and 11 bases lay in between. Per the germline V gene, CDR1 is SGHAT and CDR2 is FQNNGV. CDR3 DNA: TGTGCCAGCAGCTTCGGCTCACCTAACAATGAGCAGTTCTTC. Translating gives CASSFGSPNNEQFF.

The chain links TRBV5-1 to TRBJ2-7, with 8 positions matching TRBD2. V lost 0 bases and J lost 0; bases outside the gene matches: 8. CDR3 length: 17 amino acids. Germline values: CDR1 SGHRS, CDR2 YFSETQ. The CDR3 loop is CASSLAGGSGASYEQYF. The CDR3 DNA reads TGCGCCAGCAGCTTGGCGGGGGGTAGCGGGGCCTCCTACGAGCAGTACTTC.